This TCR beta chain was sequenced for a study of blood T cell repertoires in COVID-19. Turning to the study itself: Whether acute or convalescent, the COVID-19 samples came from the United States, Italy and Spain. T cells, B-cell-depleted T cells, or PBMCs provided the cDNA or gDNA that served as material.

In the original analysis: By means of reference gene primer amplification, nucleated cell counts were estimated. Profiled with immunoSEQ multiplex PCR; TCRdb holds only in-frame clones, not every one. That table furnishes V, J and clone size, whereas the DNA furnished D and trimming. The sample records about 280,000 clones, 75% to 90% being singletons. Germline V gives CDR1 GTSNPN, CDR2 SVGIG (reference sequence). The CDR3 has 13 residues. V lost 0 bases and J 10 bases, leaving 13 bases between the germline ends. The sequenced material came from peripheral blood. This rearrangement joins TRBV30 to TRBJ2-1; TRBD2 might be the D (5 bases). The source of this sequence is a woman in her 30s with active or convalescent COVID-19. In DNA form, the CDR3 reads TGTGCCTGGAGTGTAGGTCCCCGGGGAGAGCAGTTCTTC. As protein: CAWSVGPRGEQFF.